This T cell receptor beta chain was documented in a study of T cell responses to AZD1222 COVID-19 vaccine. CDR3 length equals 13 residues. With 0 bases removed from V and 16 bases from J, the gap between germline ends came to 16 bases. The germline V gene has CDR1 LGHNA and CDR2 YNFKEQ. TCRdb keeps only in-frame clones here, not all; method: immunoSEQ multiplex PCR. This sample has about 150,000 clones, with 80% to 95% found just once. The clonotype originates from an adult who received the AZD1222 COVID-19 vaccine. Sample: peripheral blood, taken 28 days after the second AZD1222 dose. This chain links TRBV4-2 with TRBJ1-5, with D possibly matching TRBD1 (5 bases). Here the CDR3 DNA reads TGTGCCAGCAGCCAAGACCCGGGACGGTCATATCATTTT. Its protein product is CASSQDPGRSYHF.